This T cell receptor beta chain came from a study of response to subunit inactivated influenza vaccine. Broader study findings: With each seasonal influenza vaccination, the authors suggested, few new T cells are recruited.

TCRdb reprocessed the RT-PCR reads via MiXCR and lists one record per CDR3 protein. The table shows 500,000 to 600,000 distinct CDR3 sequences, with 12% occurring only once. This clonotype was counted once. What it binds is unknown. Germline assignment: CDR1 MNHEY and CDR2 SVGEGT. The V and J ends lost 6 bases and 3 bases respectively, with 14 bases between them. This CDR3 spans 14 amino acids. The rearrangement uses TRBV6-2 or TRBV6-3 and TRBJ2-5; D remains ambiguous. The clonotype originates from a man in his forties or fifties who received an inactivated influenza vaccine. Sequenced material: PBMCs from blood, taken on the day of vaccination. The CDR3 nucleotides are TGTGCCAGCAGCCACCAGTTGGGGAAAGAGACCCAGTACTTC. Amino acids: CASSHQLGKETQYF.